Listed here are 24 T cell receptor beta chains from one sample, sequenced in a study of identical twins. TCRdb re-derived calls from the 5' RACE reads in MiXCR, one entry per CDR3 protein. The sample holds 1.5 million to 2 million distinct CDR3 sequences, roughly a third seen once. The sample taken for sequencing was cord blood. The receptors derive from a newborn girl in good health.

The chain links TRBV27 to TRBJ1-5; D is perhaps TRBD1 (6 bases). The ends were cut back, 4 bases at V and 1 base at J, with 17 bases in the middle. Germline CDR1 and CDR2: MNHEY and SMNVEV (reference sequence). The CDR3 totals 17 residues. The CDR3 spells CASSSNLDSPSNQPQHF. DNA for the CDR3: TGTGCCAGCAGTTCAAATCTGGACAGCCCCAGCAATCAGCCCCAGCATTTT.

V and J are TRBV4-2 and TRBJ2-2; D possibly corresponds to TRBD2 (6 bases). Looked up from germline, CDR1 is LGHNA and CDR2 is YNFKEQ. The CDR3 contains 13 residues. Trimming left V 2 bases short and J 6 bases short, with 7 bases between. The CDR3 DNA sequence: TGTGCCAGCAGCCAAAGACTAGCCGGGGAGCTGTTTTTT. It translates to CASSQRLAGELFF.

This clonotype has just a few counts. The rearrangement uses TRBV10-3 and TRBJ2-1; 12 nucleotides align to TRBD2. Germline loops: CDR1 ENHRY, CDR2 SYGVKD. This CDR3 region has 22 residues. The V gene end was trimmed by 3 bases and the J gene end by 6 bases; junction bases not matched to a gene: 24. The CDR3 sequence: CAISDPTSGGPTRASTINEQFF. The CDR3 DNA sequence: TGTGCCATCAGTGACCCGACTAGCGGGGGACCCACACGTGCCTCGACGATCAATGAGCAGTTCTTC.

The chain carries TRBV20-1 and TRBJ2-3, with D unresolved. This CDR3 spans 13 amino acids. CDR1 and CDR2 from the germline V gene are DFQATT and SNEGSKA (reference sequence). Trimming cost V 3 bases and J 4 bases, with 11 bases left between them. DNA of the CDR3: TGCAGTGCTAGGGTCGGGTTAGCAGATACGCAGTATTTT. Protein sequence: CSARVGLADTQYF.

The gene calls are TRBV5-6 and TRBJ2-4; 7 bases map to TRBD2. Trimming cost V 0 bases and J 13 bases; bases outside gene matches: 10. The CDR3 is made up of 14 amino acids. Germline V gene lookup returns CDR1 SGHDT and CDR2 YYEEEE. CDR3 protein: CASSLVMGAGNQYF. Written as DNA, the CDR3 is TGTGCCAGCAGCTTGGTCATGGGAGCGGGGAACCAGTACTTC. Drawing the rest from reference TRBV5-6 and TRBJ2-4, the complete variable domain is DAGVTQSPTHLIKTRGQQVTLRCSPKSGHDTVSWYQQALGQGPQFIFQYYEEEERQRGNFPDRFSGHQFPNYSSELNVNALLLGDSALYLCASSLVMGAGNQYFGAGTRLSVL.

This clonotype was counted a few times. The chain recombines TRBV20-1 with TRBJ2-3, with 13 nucleotides matching TRBD2. CDR1 and CDR2 from the germline V gene are DFQATT and SNEGSKA (reference sequence). V trimming: 5 bases; J trimming: 3 bases; junction bases outside the gene matches: 5. This CDR3 contains 15 residues. The CDR3 region is CSAHTSGGATDTQYF. The CDR3 region has the DNA TGCAGTGCTCATACTAGCGGGGGGGCAACAGATACGCAGTATTTT.

There are a few counts of this clonotype. The chain combines TRBV20-1 with TRBJ1-1; maybe TRBD1 (6 bases). The CDR3 loop spans 11 amino acids. V was clipped by 3 bases and J by 7 bases, with 9 bases between them. Germline-derived CDR1 and CDR2 are DFQATT and SNEGSKA (reference sequence). The CDR3 region is CSASQGYEAFF. In DNA form, the CDR3 reads TGCAGTGCTAGCCAGGGGTATGAAGCTTTCTTT.

Only a few counts were recorded for this clonotype. A read error may produce the germline difference seen at one junction end. The chain is built from TRBV5-1 and TRBJ2-7, with D perhaps matching TRBD1 (6 bases). Germline V lookup: CDR1 SGHRS, CDR2 YFSETQ. This CDR3 region has 13 residues. The CDR3 spells CARPKGTNYEQYF. The CDR3 nucleotides are TGCGCCAGACCCAAAGGGACAAACTACGAGCAGTACTTT.

This clonotype was seen more than once but under ten times. V usage is TRBV20-1 and J usage is TRBJ2-2; D is tentatively TRBD1 or TRBD2 (6 bases each). Germline values: CDR1 DFQATT, CDR2 SNEGSKA (reference sequence). The CDR3 loop spans 14 amino acids. Trimming pared 1 base from V and 4 bases from J, leaving 10 bases between. CDR3 nucleotide sequence: TGCAGTGCTAGAGCGGGGGCCTTCACCGGGGAGCTGTTTTTT. It is translated as CSARAGAFTGELFF.

Concerning this clonotype itself: A read error may be the cause here, since a much bigger clone is one base away. The CDR3 DNA follows: TGCGCCAGCAGCTTGGTTTCAGCCTCCTACGAGCAGTTCTTC. Residues: CASSLVSASYEQFF. This chain uses TRBV5-1 with TRBJ2-1, with unresolved D. The CDR3 length is 14 residues. Trimming took off 0 bases at V and 10 bases at J, with 14 bases between the two ends. Germline V gives CDR1 SGHRS, CDR2 YFSETQ.

The genes are TRBV9 and TRBJ2-1; 9 bases line up with TRBD2. The CDR3 runs to 14 residues. V lost 4 bases, J lost 13 bases, and 12 bases stayed unmatched. Germline V gene data show CDR1 as SGDLS and CDR2 as YYNGEE. The CDR3 DNA sequence: TGTGCCAGCAGCCCGAATTCAGGGGGGACTAGCCAGTTCTTC. Translating it yields CASSPNSGGTSQFF.

The chain combines TRBV4-1 with TRBJ2-1; 9 bases are shared with TRBD2. Trimming took 0 bases from V and 9 from J; bases not matched to a gene: 6. The length of the CDR3 is 15 residues. CDR1 MGHRA and CDR2 YSYEKL come from the germline V gene. The CDR3 region has the DNA TGCGCCAGCAGCCAAGAGGGCGGGAGGGCCAGTGAGCAGTTCTTC. Translation gives CASSQEGGRASEQFF.

This clonotype was detected only once. The chain combines TRBV30 with TRBJ1-5; D is possibly TRBD1 (5 bases). The CDR3 covers 15 residues. Germline lookup yields CDR1 GTSNPN and CDR2 SVGIG (reference sequence). V gave up 2 bases and J gave up 0 bases, with 11 bases separating them. The CDR3 spells CAWSRTSNSNQPQHF. The CDR3 bases are TGTGCCTGGAGTCGGACAAGTAATAGCAATCAGCCCCAGCATTTT. The full variable domain, its missing parts supplied by reference TRBV30 and TRBJ1-5, is SQTIHQWPATLVQPVGSPLSLECTVEGTSNPNLYWYRQAAGRGLQLLFYSVGIGQISSEVPQNLSASRPQDRQFILSSKKLLLSDSGFYLCAWSRTSNSNQPQHFGDGTRLSIL.

The CDR3 DNA sequence: TGTGCCAGCAGTTTATACCTAAACCGCCACTCCTATAATTCACCCCTCCACTTT. Its protein product is CASSLYLNRHSYNSPLHF. The chain employs TRBV27 and TRBJ1-6; unclear D gene. The CDR3 has 18 amino acids. Between the trimmed V and J ends, which lost 1 base and 0 bases, there was a span of 13 bases. Germline assignment: CDR1 MNHEY and CDR2 SMNVEV (reference sequence).

This chain joins TRBV20-1 and TRBJ2-1; 11 bases agree with TRBD2. Germline CDR1 and CDR2: DFQATT and SNEGSKA (reference sequence). The V and J ends lost 3 bases and 8 bases, in that order; junction bases with no gene match: 6. The CDR3 runs 14 residues. The CDR3: CSARSLAGGDEQFF. CDR3 DNA sequence: TGCAGTGCTAGGTCGCTAGCGGGAGGAGATGAGCAGTTCTTC.

The chain couples TRBV20-1 to TRBJ2-2, with TRBD2 matching 10 bases. The junction had 6 bases not matched to a gene; V was cut back by 2 bases and J by 0 bases. CDR1 is DFQATT and CDR2 is SNEGSKA in the germline V gene (reference sequence). This CDR3 is 17 amino acids long. The chain's CDR3 is CSARLAGVPTNTGELFF. DNA of the CDR3: TGCAGTGCTAGACTAGCGGGAGTTCCTACGAACACCGGGGAGCTGTTTTTT.

In regard to this clonotype: Mismatch with germline at one junction end may stem from a read error. The V and J genes are TRBV2 and TRBJ2-4, with TRBD1 as a possible D gene (5 bases). CDR1 and CDR2 (germline): SNHLY, FYNNEI. The CDR3 is 15 residues long. The CDR3 reads CASSEDRLAKNIQYF. In DNA, the CDR3 is TGTGCCAGCAGCGAAGACAGATTAGCCAAAAACATTCAGTACTTC.

This clonotype was detected many times. The chain links TRBV7-8 to TRBJ2-4, with D possibly being TRBD2 (6 bases). V lost 1 base, J lost 0 bases, and 19 bases lay in between. The CDR3 consists of 19 residues. The germline V gene encodes CDR1 SGHVS and CDR2 FQNEAQ. The chain's CDR3 is CASSLGRASRSLAKNIQYF. Here the CDR3 DNA reads TGTGCCAGCAGCTTAGGGAGGGCCAGCCGAAGCTTAGCCAAAAACATTCAGTACTTC.

The CDR3 region is CSAREDTGAGYDGYTF. In DNA, the CDR3 is TGCAGTGCTAGAGAGGACACAGGGGCGGGTTATGATGGCTACACCTTC. The V call is TRBV20-1, the J call TRBJ1-2; 7 nucleotides agree with TRBD1. CDR1 DFQATT and CDR2 SNEGSKA come from the germline V gene (reference sequence). The CDR3 is made up of 16 amino acids. The V and J ends lost 0 bases and 6 bases, in that order; junction bases with no gene match: 13.

This rearrangement joins TRBV3-1 to TRBJ2-1, with 7 bases matching TRBD2. The J call is in doubt because the DNA end fits TRBJ2-7 better. This CDR3 contains 18 residues. The germline V gene encodes CDR1 LGHDT and CDR2 YNNKEL (reference sequence). The CDR3 loop reads CASSQDWTLAVSYNEQYF. CDR3 in DNA: TGTGCCAGCAGCCAAGATTGGACCCTAGCGGTGTCCTACAATGAGCAGTACTTC.

This clonotype came up a few times. The chain carries TRBV4-2 and TRBJ1-2; D possibly corresponds to TRBD1 (5 bases). Germline V gives CDR1 LGHNA, CDR2 YNFKEQ. This CDR3 region has 15 residues. V was pared by 0 bases and J by 2 bases, with 10 bases between. The CDR3 protein is CASSQEGHVNYGYTF. CDR3 coding DNA: TGTGCCAGCAGCCAAGAAGGACATGTCAACTATGGCTACACCTTC.

The V call is TRBV10-2, the J call TRBJ2-5; no definite D call. The J call may be in error: the DNA end matches TRBJ2-7 better. This CDR3 contains 13 residues. The V gene's germline CDR1 is WSHSY and CDR2 SAAADI. The CDR3 DNA reads TGCGCCAGCAGTGAGATCTTTACCCACGAGCAGTACTTC. Its translation: CASSEIFTHEQYF.

A few counts support this clonotype. The chain couples TRBV4-2 to TRBJ2-3, with D tentatively TRBD2 (7 bases). The CDR3 covers 15 residues. CDR1 is LGHNA, CDR2 YNFKEQ, per germline. V lost 2 bases and J lost 4, with 13 bases in between. CDR3 sequence (DNA): TGTGCCAGCAGCCAAACGGGGGGCCGCGCAGATACGCAGTATTTT. It encodes CASSQTGGRADTQYF.

This clonotype showed up just a few times. This sequence joins TRBV14 and TRBJ1-5, with TRBD1 matching over 7 bases. Germline V lookup: CDR1 SGHDN, CDR2 FVKESK. V was clipped by 8 bases and J by 4 bases; unmatched bases: 20. The CDR3 length is 18 residues. The DNA for the CDR3 is TGTGCCAGCCACCCCCAGGCGACAGGGTCGATTCGGAATCAGCCCCAGCATTTT. Translated, it gives CASHPQATGSIRNQPQHF.